This TCR beta chain stems from a study of cytomegalovirus exposure and HLA in healthy donors. Study results and caveats: Evidence from a later analysis indicated that most CMV-associated TCR beta chains looked HLA-restricted. In an earlier analysis, in under 700 donors, most V segments appeared productive either ~87% or ~30% of the time.

As regards this clone: Its antigen is undetermined.

The CDR3 consists of 12 residues. Germline V gene lookup returns CDR1 MNHNS and CDR2 SASEGT. V was pared by 5 bases and J by 8 bases, with 12 bases between. PCR employed 60 Vbeta and 13 Jbeta primers. The protocol was immunoSEQ multiplex PCR, while the TCRdb copy is restricted to in-frame clones and leaves out a portion. This sample yields some 150,000 clones, of which roughly 80% are seen a single time; more than 1.4% belongs to the top ten. This receptor was identified in a male donor in good health and CMV-seronegative. What was sequenced was PBMCs. The chain joins TRBV6-1 to TRBJ1-1, with unresolved D. The CDR3 nucleotides are TGTGCCAGCAGTAGAGGGAGTGGAGAAGCTTTCTTT. It translates to CASSRGSGEAFF.